The 30 T cell receptor beta chains given below trace back to one sample, sequenced in a study of blood T cells in healthy people across ages. With a J-beta primer mix and a sample-barcoded 5' primer, a second PCR ran about 7 to 11 cycles. TCRdb re-derived calls from the 5' RACE reads in MiXCR, one entry per CDR3 protein. Of 1.4 million to 1.5 million distinct CDR3 sequences in the sample, roughly 45% were seen once. Sequenced: blood. The receptors were sampled from a woman in her late teens or twenties in good health.

This clonotype has more than one count but fewer than ten. The V call is TRBV3-1, the J call TRBJ2-3; D not resolved. The V end lost 0 bases, the J end lost 6 bases, and 19 bases lay between the germline ends. Looked up from germline, CDR1 is LGHDT and CDR2 is YNNKEL (reference sequence). This CDR3 region has 17 residues. The CDR3 protein is CASSQEIVTPGTDTQYF. The CDR3, as DNA: TGTGCCAGCAGCCAAGAGATCGTGACCCCGGGTACCGATACGCAGTATTTT.

This clonotype has more than one count but fewer than ten. The chain carries TRBV11-2 and TRBJ2-1; D not resolved. V was pared by 1 base and J by 8 bases, with 15 bases between. The CDR3 has 15 amino acids. Germline loops: CDR1 SGHAT, CDR2 FQNNGV. The CDR3 sequence is CASSLVLPYTHEQFF. CDR3 in DNA: TGTGCCAGCAGCTTAGTCCTACCTTATACCCATGAGCAGTTCTTC.

This clonotype was seen a handful of times. V usage is TRBV4-1 and J usage is TRBJ1-5, with TRBD1 identical over 7 bases. The germline V gene encodes CDR1 MGHRA and CDR2 YSYEKL. This CDR3 comprises 18 residues. Trimming removed 3 bases from V and 2 bases from J; junction bases left unmatched: 13. For the CDR3, the DNA is TGCGCCAGCAGCCAGGTCGCCGGGACAGAACGCGGCAATCAGCCCCAGCATTTT. Residues: CASSQVAGTERGNQPQHF.

This rearrangement joins TRBV5-1 to TRBJ2-1; no firm D call. Germline V CDR1 and CDR2: SGHRS, YFSETQ. V was cut by 0 bases and J by 2 bases, with 12 bases left in between. The CDR3 loop spans 16 amino acids. In DNA, the CDR3 is TGCGCCAGCAGCTTGGGTATGGTCGGCCCCTACAATGAGCAGTTCTTC. Protein product: CASSLGMVGPYNEQFF.

The chain employs TRBV6-1 and TRBJ1-2, with D maybe TRBD1 (5 bases). The germline V gene encodes CDR1 MNHNS and CDR2 SASEGT. The V end lost 10 bases, the J end lost 5 bases, and 17 bases lay between the germline ends. This CDR3 is built from 13 residues. The CDR3 region is CATRDSGAYGYTF. The DNA of the CDR3 is TGTGCCACCCGGGACTCCGGGGCATATGGCTACACCTTC.

The chain combines TRBV5-1 with TRBJ2-1; 10 bases agree with TRBD1. V trimming: 3 bases; J trimming: 12 bases; junction bases outside the gene matches: 3. The germline gives CDR1 SGHRS, CDR2 YFSETQ. There are 12 residues in the CDR3. The CDR3: CASSSDRGSQFF. DNA of the CDR3: TGCGCCAGCAGCTCGGACAGGGGGTCGCAGTTCTTC.

This chain connects TRBV11-2 to TRBJ2-4, with D uncertain. This CDR3 is built from 15 residues. CDR1 and CDR2 from the germline V gene are SGHAT and FQNNGV. V was cut by 5 bases and J by 5 bases, with 16 bases left in between. The CDR3 DNA follows: TGTGCCAGCAGCCACGAACGAGGACGGGAAAACATTCAGTACTTC. Translating it yields CASSHERGRENIQYF.

This clonotype appeared many times. V usage is TRBV4-1 and J usage is TRBJ2-5; perhaps D is TRBD1 or TRBD2 (5 bases each). Germline lookup yields CDR1 MGHRA and CDR2 YSYEKL. V lost 6 bases and J 2 bases, leaving 7 bases between the germline ends. The CDR3 spans 12 residues. In nucleotides, the CDR3 is TGCGCCAGCAGAGGGACGCAAGAGACCCAGTACTTC. Translated: CASRGTQETQYF.

This clonotype was observed a few times. The chain employs TRBV20-1 and TRBJ2-1; 10 positions match TRBD2. This CDR3 has 18 amino acids. J lost 1 base, V lost 0 bases, and 9 bases had no gene match. Germline assignment: CDR1 DFQATT and CDR2 SNEGSKA (reference sequence). Here the CDR3 DNA reads TGCAGTGCTAGAGATACAGCGGGAGGGTTATTATCCTACAATGAGCAGTTCTTC. Protein: CSARDTAGGLLSYNEQFF.

This clonotype turned up a few times. The rearrangement uses TRBV20-1 and TRBJ1-6; 7 bases align to TRBD1. This CDR3 is built from 15 residues. Germline loops: CDR1 DFQATT, CDR2 SNEGSKA (reference sequence). V gave up 5 bases and J gave up 7 bases; unmatched junction bases: 11. The DNA for the CDR3 is TGCAGTGCTGAGAAGACAGGGATAGACAATTCACCCCTCCACTTT. It encodes CSAEKTGIDNSPLHF.

This chain links TRBV19 with TRBJ2-1; D gene ambiguous. CDR3 size: 16 residues. Germline assignment: CDR1 LNHDA and CDR2 SQIVND (reference sequence). Trimming shortened V by 1 base and J by 2 bases, and 12 bases separated the two germline ends. CDR3 DNA: TGTGCCAGTAGTATAGGGTACGGGCGTACCTACAATGAGCAGTTCTTC. This translates into CASSIGYGRTYNEQFF. Supplemented by reference TRBV19 and TRBJ2-1, the full variable domain reads DGGITQSPKYLFRKEGQNVTLSCEQNLNHDAMYWYRQDPGQGLRLIYYSQIVNDFQKGDIAEGYSVSREKKESFPLTVTSAQKNPTAFYLCASSIGYGRTYNEQFFGPGTRLTVL.

The rearrangement links TRBV27 to TRBJ1-2; D is perhaps TRBD1 (6 bases). The germline V gene has CDR1 MNHEY and CDR2 SMNVEV (reference sequence). Trimming pared 5 bases from V and 6 bases from J, leaving 16 bases between. The CDR3 contains 14 residues. CDR3 coding DNA: TGTGCCAGCAGTAAAGGGCAGGGGATTGATGGCTACACCTTC. Protein: CASSKGQGIDGYTF.

The V and J genes are TRBV7-2 and TRBJ2-1, with a possible D match to TRBD2 (6 bases). V gave up 1 base and J gave up 6 bases, with 16 bases separating them. The CDR3 consists of 16 residues. Germline loops: CDR1 SGHTA, CDR2 FQGNSA. The CDR3 sequence: CASSLGPMGSGNEQFF. The CDR3 DNA reads as TGTGCCAGCAGCTTAGGGCCTATGGGTAGCGGCAATGAGCAGTTCTTC.

The chain has TRBV6-2 or TRBV6-3 and TRBJ2-7, with 10 bases lining up with TRBD2. Germline loops: CDR1 MNHEY, CDR2 SVGEGT. This CDR3 region has 14 residues. Trimming at V came to 4 bases and at J to 6 bases, leaving 6 bases not matched to a gene. CDR3 coding DNA: TGTGCCAGCAGTTCGTTAGCGGGAGGCAGCGAGCAGTACTTC. Residues: CASSSLAGGSEQYF.

This clonotype was recorded a few times. The gene calls are TRBV29-1 and TRBJ2-5; TRBD1 aligns across 7 bases. The length of the CDR3 is 15 residues. V lost 5 bases, J lost 2 bases, and 11 bases stayed unmatched. Germline lookup yields CDR1 SQVTM and CDR2 ANQGSEA. CDR3 region: CSVQFNRGKQETQYF. The CDR3 DNA follows: TGCAGCGTTCAATTTAACAGGGGAAAACAAGAGACCCAGTACTTC.

This clonotype was seen a few times. V and J are TRBV7-9 and TRBJ2-4, with TRBD2 matching 13 bases. The V segment lost 5 bases and the J segment 0 bases; nucleotides outside the gene matches: 13. Germline V gene lookup returns CDR1 SEHNR and CDR2 FQNEAQ (reference sequence). This CDR3 is 20 amino acids long. The CDR3 coding sequence is TGTGCCAGCAGCCACCCGGCAGGACTAGCGGGGGTCCTAGCCAAAAACATTCAGTACTTC. The encoded protein is CASSHPAGLAGVLAKNIQYF. The full variable domain, in which reference TRBV7-9 and TRBJ2-4 provide the parts outside the CDR3, is DTGVSQNPRHKITKRGQNVTFRCDPISEHNRLYWYRQTLGQGPEFLTYFQNEAQLEKSRLLSDRFSAERPKGSFSTLEIQRTEQGDSAMYLCASSHPAGLAGVLAKNIQYFGAGTRLSVL.

The chain employs TRBV12-3 or TRBV12-4 and TRBJ1-2, with a tentative D call TRBD1 (5 bases). Trimming pared 7 bases from V and 5 bases from J, leaving 11 bases between. The CDR3 runs 12 residues. The CDR3 DNA is TGTGCCAGCAACCAACAGGAGTATGGCTACACCTTC. Translation gives CASNQQEYGYTF.

CDR3 sequence (DNA): TGTGCCAGCAGACCATGGCAGGGGGCCGACTATGGCTACACCTTC. Residues: CASRPWQGADYGYTF. The chain has TRBV6-5 and TRBJ1-2; 8 bases agree with TRBD1. Looked up from germline, CDR1 is MNHEY and CDR2 is SVGAGI. The junction had 9 bases not matched to a gene; V was cut back by 6 bases and J by 3 bases. The CDR3 is 15 amino acids.

To note about this clonotype: A much bigger clone sits one base away, suggesting this may be a read error. The chain has TRBV20-1 and TRBJ2-5; TRBD2 agrees at 12 bases. Trimming removed 4 bases from V and 11 bases from J; junction bases left unmatched: 14. Germline CDR1 and CDR2: DFQATT and SNEGSKA (reference sequence). CDR3 length: 15 amino acids. DNA for the CDR3: TGCAGTGCTACCCCCGGGACTAGCGGGTACAATGAGCAGTACTTC. Its translation is CSATPGTSGYNEQYF.

The chain uses TRBV21-1 and TRBJ1-2; whether TRBD1, the table's D call, matches the DNA was not checked. TRBV21-1 is tagged as a pseudogene. CDR3 length: 15 residues. CDR3 in amino acids: CASSINRGYTYGYTF. The CDR3 DNA reads as TGTGCCAGCAGCATAAACAGGGGGTATACCTATGGCTACACCTTC.

This clonotype was recorded a few times. The chain couples TRBV12-3 or TRBV12-4 to TRBJ1-2; D not certain. Trimming removed 2 bases at V and 7 bases at J, with 23 bases between. CDR3 size: 17 residues. The CDR3 region is CASSLSPWPEGESGYTF. CDR3 nucleotide sequence: TGTGCCAGCAGTTTATCCCCCTGGCCTGAGGGCGAGAGTGGCTACACCTTC.

This clonotype was observed a single time. The chain joins TRBV20-1 to TRBJ2-7; D is uncertain. The CDR3 contains 15 residues. In germline, CDR1 is DFQATT, CDR2 SNEGSKA (reference sequence). Trimming took off 6 bases at V and 2 bases at J, with 20 bases between the two ends. The CDR3 region has the DNA TGCAGTGCCCCCGACTTGGCCCGTTGGCCCTACGAGCAGTACTTC. Protein product: CSAPDLARWPYEQYF.

The chain uses TRBV20-1 and TRBJ2-3, with 10 bases fitting TRBD2. Germline CDR1 and CDR2: DFQATT and SNEGSKA (reference sequence). J lost 2 bases, V lost 6 bases, and 8 bases had no gene match. The CDR3 length is 15 residues. The CDR3 coding sequence is TGCAGTGCCCATTTAGCGGGAGGCATCACAGATACGCAGTATTTT. It encodes CSAHLAGGITDTQYF.

The CDR3 region has the DNA TGTGCCAGTACTGTAAAGGGAAGAGGTGGCTACACCTTC. Residues: CASTVKGRGGYTF. The chain joins TRBV19 to TRBJ1-2; D is unresolved. Per germline, CDR1 LNHDA and CDR2 SQIVND (reference sequence). CDR3 size: 13 residues. V lost 7 bases and J 7 bases, leaving 16 bases between the germline ends. The whole variable domain, filled in from reference TRBV19 and TRBJ1-2, reads DGGITQSPKYLFRKEGQNVTLSCEQNLNHDAMYWYRQDPGQGLRLIYYSQIVNDFQKGDIAEGYSVSREKKESFPLTVTSAQKNPTAFYLCASTVKGRGGYTFGSGTRLTVV.

This clonotype turned up a few times. V is TRBV27 and J is TRBJ1-1; D is unresolved. The CDR3 runs 13 residues. CDR1 and CDR2 from the germline V gene are MNHEY and SMNVEV (reference sequence). V lost 5 bases and J lost 3, with 10 bases in between. This CDR3 is CASSHGVYTEAFF. The CDR3, as DNA: TGTGCCAGCAGTCACGGGGTATACACTGAAGCTTTCTTT.

This clonotype appeared a single time. This chain uses TRBV4-1 with TRBJ1-2, with D perhaps matching TRBD1 (5 bases). This CDR3 region has 15 residues. Trimming stripped 2 bases from V and 4 bases from J, with 14 bases between. Per the germline V gene, CDR1 is MGHRA and CDR2 is YSYEKL. CDR3 nucleotide sequence: TGCGCCAGCAGCCAACCAGCGAAGGGGATCTATGGCTACACCTTC. Protein product: CASSQPAKGIYGYTF.

The chain is built from TRBV20-1 and TRBJ2-7; D might be TRBD1 (7 bases). Germline lookup yields CDR1 DFQATT and CDR2 SNEGSKA (reference sequence). This CDR3 spans 15 amino acids. V lost 6 bases to trimming and J lost 5 bases, with 23 bases between them. The CDR3 nucleotides are TGCAGTGCCAGGGGGATAGCGGCAAACGGGAACGAGCAGTACTTC. Amino acids: CSARGIAANGNEQYF.

In its sample, this clonotype was seen many times. The V call is TRBV10-3, the J call TRBJ2-3; 8 bases line up with TRBD1. CDR3 size: 12 residues. V trimming: 8 bases; J trimming: 5 bases; junction bases outside the gene matches: 3. Looked up from germline, CDR1 is ENHRY and CDR2 is SYGVKD. The CDR3 here is CAIGQGVDTQYF. The CDR3 DNA follows: TGTGCCATCGGACAGGGTGTAGATACGCAGTATTTT.

The chain has TRBV18 and TRBJ2-7; D not resolved. The CDR3 is 14 amino acids. Trimming cost V 3 bases and J 2 bases, with 11 bases left between them. The germline CDR1 and CDR2 sequences are KGHSH and LQKENI. The CDR3 region is CASSPQRTTYEQYF. The CDR3 nucleotides are TGTGCCAGCTCACCGCAACGTACAACCTACGAGCAGTACTTC.

This sequence joins TRBV5-1 and TRBJ2-5; D is tentatively TRBD1 or TRBD2 (6 bases each). Germline V gene sequence: CDR1 SGHRS, CDR2 YFSETQ. The CDR3 length is 15 residues. With 0 bases removed from V and 3 bases from J, the gap between germline ends came to 12 bases. The CDR3 protein is CASSLEGGRKETQYF. The CDR3 region has the DNA TGCGCCAGCAGCTTGGAGGGGGGCCGGAAAGAGACCCAGTACTTC.